This TCR beta chain was identified during a study of cytomegalovirus exposure and HLA in healthy donors. Whole-study context: In an earlier analysis, approximately 120 million unique TCR beta sequences were found from some 200 million T cells. Notes on the study in general: It has been reported that TCR beta sequences accurately predicted the HLA-A and HLA-B alleles of most subjects. When analyzed later, the rates of TCR association showed variation by HLA locus, with DRB1 the most and HLA-C the fewest. Cytomegalovirus-associated TCR beta chains were listed, numbering roughly 150.

Trimming shortened V by 6 bases and J by 4 bases, and 16 bases separated the two germline ends. Germline CDR1 is MNHEY and CDR2 is SMNVEV (reference sequence). The CDR3 is 15 amino acids. In regard to this clone: What it binds is unknown.

PCR used 60 Vbeta primers and 13 Jbeta primers. TCRdb keeps only in-frame clones here, not all; method: immunoSEQ multiplex PCR. The data hold about 240,000 clones, with 82% observed a single time. This TCR was recovered from a middle-aged woman in good health and CMV-seropositive. The chain is built from TRBV27 and TRBJ2-1, with D tentatively TRBD2 (6 bases). Sequenced sample: PBMCs. In DNA, the CDR3 is TGTGCCAGCAGCCTCGAGGGGCGGGAATACAATGAGCAGTTCTTC. Its protein is CASSLEGREYNEQFF.